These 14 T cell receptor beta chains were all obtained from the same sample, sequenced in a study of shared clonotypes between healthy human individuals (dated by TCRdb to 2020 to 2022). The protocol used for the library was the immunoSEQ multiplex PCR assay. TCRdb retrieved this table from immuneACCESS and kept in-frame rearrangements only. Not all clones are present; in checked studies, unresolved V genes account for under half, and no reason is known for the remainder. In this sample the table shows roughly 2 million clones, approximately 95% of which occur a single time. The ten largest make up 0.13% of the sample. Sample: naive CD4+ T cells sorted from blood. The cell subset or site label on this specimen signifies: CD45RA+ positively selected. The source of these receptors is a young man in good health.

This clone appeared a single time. The DNA for the CDR3 is TGCAGCGTTGAAGGACTAGTAAGAGAGACCCAGTACTTC. Protein sequence: CSVEGLVRETQYF. V is TRBV29-1 and J is TRBJ2-5; D may be TRBD2 (6 bases). Germline lookup yields CDR1 SQVTM and CDR2 ANQGSEA. The CDR3 extends over 13 amino acids. V lost 1 base, J lost 4 bases, and 10 bases lay in between.

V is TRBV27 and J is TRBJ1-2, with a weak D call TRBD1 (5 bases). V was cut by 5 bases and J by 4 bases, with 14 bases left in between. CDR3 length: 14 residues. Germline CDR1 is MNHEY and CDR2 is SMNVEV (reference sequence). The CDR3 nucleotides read TGTGCCAGCAGTGCAAGACAGACAGTCTATGGCTACACCTTC. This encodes CASSARQTVYGYTF.

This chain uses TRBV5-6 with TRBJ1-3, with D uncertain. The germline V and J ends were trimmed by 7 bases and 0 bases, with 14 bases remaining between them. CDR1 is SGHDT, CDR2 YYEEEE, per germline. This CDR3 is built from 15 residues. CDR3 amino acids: CASLRWISSGNTIYF. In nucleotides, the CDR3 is TGTGCCAGCTTAAGGTGGATCTCCTCTGGAAACACCATATATTTT.

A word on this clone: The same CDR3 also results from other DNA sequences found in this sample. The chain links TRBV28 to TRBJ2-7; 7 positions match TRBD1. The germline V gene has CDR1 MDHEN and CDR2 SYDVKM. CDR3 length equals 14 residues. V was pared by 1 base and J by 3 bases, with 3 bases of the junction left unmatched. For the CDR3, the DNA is TGTGCCAGCAGTTTATACAGGGGCCTCTACGAGCAGTACTTC. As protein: CASSLYRGLYEQYF.

This chain's CDR3 is CASSSQDRAGHGYTF. The CDR3 region has the DNA TGCGCCAGCAGCTCGCAGGACAGGGCAGGCCATGGCTACACCTTC. The rearrangement uses TRBV5-1 and TRBJ1-2, with 8 positions matching TRBD1. The germline CDR1 and CDR2 sequences are SGHRS and YFSETQ. CDR3 size: 15 residues. The trim removed 3 bases at V and 6 bases at J, leaving 10 bases unmatched.

CDR3 in DNA: TGTGCCATCAGTGCCTATAACGCGGGAGGGTATGGAGATACGCAGTATTTT. It codes for CAISAYNAGGYGDTQYF. The rearrangement links TRBV10-3 to TRBJ2-3; 9 positions agree with TRBD2. Germline CDR1 ENHRY, CDR2 SYGVKD. CDR3 size: 17 residues. Trimming took 4 bases from V and 5 from J; bases not matched to a gene: 13.

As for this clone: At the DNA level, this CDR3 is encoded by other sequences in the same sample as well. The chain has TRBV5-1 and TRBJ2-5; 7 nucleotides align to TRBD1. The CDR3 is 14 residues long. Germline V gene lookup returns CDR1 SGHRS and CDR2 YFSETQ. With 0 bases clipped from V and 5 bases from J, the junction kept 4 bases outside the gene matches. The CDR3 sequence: CASSLGDREETQYF. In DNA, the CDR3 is TGCGCCAGCAGCTTGGGAGACAGGGAGGAGACCCAGTACTTC.

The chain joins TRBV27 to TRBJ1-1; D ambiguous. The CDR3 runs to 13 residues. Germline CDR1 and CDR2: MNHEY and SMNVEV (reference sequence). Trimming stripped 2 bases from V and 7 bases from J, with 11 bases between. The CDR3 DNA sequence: TGTGCCAGCAGTTTAGGAGGCTGGGGTGAAGCTTTCTTT. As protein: CASSLGGWGEAFF.

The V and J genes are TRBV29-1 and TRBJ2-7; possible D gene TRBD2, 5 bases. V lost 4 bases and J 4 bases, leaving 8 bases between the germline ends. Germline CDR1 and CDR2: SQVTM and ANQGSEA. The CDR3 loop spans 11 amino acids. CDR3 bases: TGCAGCGTTGGGACTCTGTACGAGCAGTACTTC. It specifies CSVGTLYEQYF.

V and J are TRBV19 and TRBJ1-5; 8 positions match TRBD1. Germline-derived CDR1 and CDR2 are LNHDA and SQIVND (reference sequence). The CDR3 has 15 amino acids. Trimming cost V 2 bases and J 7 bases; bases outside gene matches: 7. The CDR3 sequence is CASSIHTGGRQPQHF. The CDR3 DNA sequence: TGTGCCAGTAGTATACATACAGGGGGTCGACAGCCCCAGCATTTT.

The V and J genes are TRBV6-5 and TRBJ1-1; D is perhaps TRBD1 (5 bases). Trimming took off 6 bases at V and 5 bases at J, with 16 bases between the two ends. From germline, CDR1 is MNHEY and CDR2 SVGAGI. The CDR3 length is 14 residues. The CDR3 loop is CASRESGWRTEAFF. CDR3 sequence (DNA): TGTGCCAGCAGAGAATCAGGGTGGAGGACTGAAGCTTTCTTT.

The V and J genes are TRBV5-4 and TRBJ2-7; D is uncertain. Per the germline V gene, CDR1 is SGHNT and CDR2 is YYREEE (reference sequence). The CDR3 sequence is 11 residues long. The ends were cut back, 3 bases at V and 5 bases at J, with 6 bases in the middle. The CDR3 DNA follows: TGTGCCAGCAGCTCGAGAAACGAGCAGTACTTC. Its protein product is CASSSRNEQYF.

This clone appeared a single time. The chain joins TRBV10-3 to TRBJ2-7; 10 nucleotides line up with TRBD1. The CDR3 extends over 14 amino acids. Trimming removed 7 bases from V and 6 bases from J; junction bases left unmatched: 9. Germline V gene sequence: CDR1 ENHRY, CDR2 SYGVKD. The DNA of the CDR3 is TGTGCCATCACGCGGACAGGGGGTATTAGCGAGCAGTACTTC. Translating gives CAITRTGGISEQYF.

The DNA of the CDR3 is TGTGCCAGCAGGCGTTCAGACGGTGTCTATGGCTACACCTTC. It is translated as CASRRSDGVYGYTF. The rearrangement joins TRBV27 to TRBJ1-2; no clear D gene. Germline CDR1 MNHEY, CDR2 SMNVEV (reference sequence). The CDR3 totals 14 residues. The ends were cut back, 6 bases at V and 4 bases at J, with 15 bases in the middle.